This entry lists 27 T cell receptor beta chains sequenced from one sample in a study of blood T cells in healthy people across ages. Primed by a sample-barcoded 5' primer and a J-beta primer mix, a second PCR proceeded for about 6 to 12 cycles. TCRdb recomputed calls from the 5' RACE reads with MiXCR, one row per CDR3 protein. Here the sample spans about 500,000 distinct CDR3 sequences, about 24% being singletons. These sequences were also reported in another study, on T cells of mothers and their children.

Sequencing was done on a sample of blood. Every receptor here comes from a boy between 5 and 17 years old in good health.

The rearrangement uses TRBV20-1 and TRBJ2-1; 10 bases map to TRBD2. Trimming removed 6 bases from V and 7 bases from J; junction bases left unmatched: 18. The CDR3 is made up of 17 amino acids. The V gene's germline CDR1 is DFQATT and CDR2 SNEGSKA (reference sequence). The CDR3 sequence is CSAGDFRAGGFGNEQFF. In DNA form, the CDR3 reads TGCAGTGCCGGAGACTTCCGAGCGGGAGGGTTTGGGAATGAGCAGTTCTTC.

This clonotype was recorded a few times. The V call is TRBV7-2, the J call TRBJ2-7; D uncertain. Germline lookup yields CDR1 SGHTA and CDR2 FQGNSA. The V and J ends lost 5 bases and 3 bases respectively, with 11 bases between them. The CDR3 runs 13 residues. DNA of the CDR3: TGTGCCAGCAGCGAAAACGCAGGCTACGAGCAGTACTTC. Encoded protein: CASSENAGYEQYF.

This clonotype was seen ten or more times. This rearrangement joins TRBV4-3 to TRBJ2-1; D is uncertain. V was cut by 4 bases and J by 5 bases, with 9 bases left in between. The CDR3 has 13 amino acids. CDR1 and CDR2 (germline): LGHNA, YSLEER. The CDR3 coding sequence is TGCGCCAGCAGCCCCACGGGCGACAATGAGCAGTTCTTC. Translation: CASSPTGDNEQFF.

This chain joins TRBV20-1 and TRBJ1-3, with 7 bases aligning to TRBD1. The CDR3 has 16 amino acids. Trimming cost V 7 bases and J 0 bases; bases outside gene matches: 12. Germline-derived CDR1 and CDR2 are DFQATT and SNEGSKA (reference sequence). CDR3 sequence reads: CSGQGDQETSGNTIYF. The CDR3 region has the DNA TGCAGTGGACAGGGAGATCAAGAGACCTCTGGAAACACCATATATTTT.

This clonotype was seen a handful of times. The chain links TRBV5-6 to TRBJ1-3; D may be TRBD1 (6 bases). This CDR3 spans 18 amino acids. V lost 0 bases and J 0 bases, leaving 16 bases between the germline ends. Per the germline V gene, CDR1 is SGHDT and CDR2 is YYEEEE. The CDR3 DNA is TGTGCCAGCAGCTTGGCGGGACAAGGGGGAATCTCTGGAAACACCATATATTTT. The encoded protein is CASSLAGQGGISGNTIYF.

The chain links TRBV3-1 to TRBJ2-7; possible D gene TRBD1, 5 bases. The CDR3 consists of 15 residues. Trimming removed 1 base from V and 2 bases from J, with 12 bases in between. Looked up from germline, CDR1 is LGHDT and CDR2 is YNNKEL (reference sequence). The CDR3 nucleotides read TGTGCCAGCAGCCAAGGGTCGGCAGGGACCTACGAGCAGTACTTC. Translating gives CASSQGSAGTYEQYF.

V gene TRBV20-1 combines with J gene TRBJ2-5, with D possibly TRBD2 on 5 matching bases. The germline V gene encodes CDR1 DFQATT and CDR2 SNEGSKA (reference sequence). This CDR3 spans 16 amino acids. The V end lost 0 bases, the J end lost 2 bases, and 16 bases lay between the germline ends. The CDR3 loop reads CSARDIAQDLQETQYF. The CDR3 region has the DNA TGCAGTGCTAGAGATATTGCGCAGGACTTACAAGAGACCCAGTACTTC.

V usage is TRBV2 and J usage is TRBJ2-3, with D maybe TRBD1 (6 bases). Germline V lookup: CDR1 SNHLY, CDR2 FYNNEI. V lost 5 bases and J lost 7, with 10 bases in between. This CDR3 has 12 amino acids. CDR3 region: CASSLGGYTQYF. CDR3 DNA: TGTGCCAGCAGTTTAGGGGGTTATACGCAGTATTTT.

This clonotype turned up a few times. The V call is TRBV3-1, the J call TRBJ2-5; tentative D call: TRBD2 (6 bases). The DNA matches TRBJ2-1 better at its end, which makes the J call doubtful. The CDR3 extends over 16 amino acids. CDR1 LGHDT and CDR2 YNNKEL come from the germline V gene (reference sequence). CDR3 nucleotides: TGTGCCAGCACCCAGGGCGGGATAGGGAAATATAATGAGCAGTTCTTC. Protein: CASTQGGIGKYNEQFF.

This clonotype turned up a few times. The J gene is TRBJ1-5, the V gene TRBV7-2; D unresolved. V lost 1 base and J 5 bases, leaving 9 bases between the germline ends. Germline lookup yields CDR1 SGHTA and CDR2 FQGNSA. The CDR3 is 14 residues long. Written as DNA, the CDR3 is TGTGCCAGCAGCTTAGGATTTAGGGATCAGCCCCAGCATTTT. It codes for CASSLGFRDQPQHF.

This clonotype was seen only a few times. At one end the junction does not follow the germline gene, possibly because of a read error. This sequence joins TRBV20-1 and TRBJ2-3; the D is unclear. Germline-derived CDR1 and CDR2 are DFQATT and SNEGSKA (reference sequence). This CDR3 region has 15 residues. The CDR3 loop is CSARARTGLTDAQYF. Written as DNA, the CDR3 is TGCAGTGCTAGAGCCCGTACCGGGCTCACAGATGCGCAGTATTTT.

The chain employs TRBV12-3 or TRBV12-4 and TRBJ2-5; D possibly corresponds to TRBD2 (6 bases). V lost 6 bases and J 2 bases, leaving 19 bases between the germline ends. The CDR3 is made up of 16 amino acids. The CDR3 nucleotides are TGTGCCAGCAGGGTATACGGTTCTGCGGGGCAAGAGACCCAGTACTTC. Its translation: CASRVYGSAGQETQYF.

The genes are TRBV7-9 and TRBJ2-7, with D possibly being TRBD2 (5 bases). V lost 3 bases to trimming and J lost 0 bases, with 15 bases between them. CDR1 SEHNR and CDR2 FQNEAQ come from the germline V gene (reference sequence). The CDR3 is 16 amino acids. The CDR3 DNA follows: TGTGCCAGCAGCTTGGTGTCGGGGATCGCCTCCTACGAGCAGTACTTC. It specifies CASSLVSGIASYEQYF.

The CDR3 bases are TGTGCCAGCAGCTTAGACCCCGGGCAGGGGGTTAACTATGGCTACACCTTC. Amino acids: CASSLDPGQGVNYGYTF. This chain joins TRBV11-2 and TRBJ1-2; 7 nucleotides match TRBD1. Germline values: CDR1 SGHAT, CDR2 FQNNGV. J was trimmed by 1 base and V by 0 bases; bases with no gene match: 8. This CDR3 is 17 amino acids long.

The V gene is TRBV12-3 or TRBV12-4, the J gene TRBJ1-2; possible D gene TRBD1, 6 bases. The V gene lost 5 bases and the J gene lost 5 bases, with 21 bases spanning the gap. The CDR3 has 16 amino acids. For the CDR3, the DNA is TGTGCCAGCAGTAATAGGGGGGGTTCCCCTTGGTATGGCTACACCTTC. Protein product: CASSNRGGSPWYGYTF.

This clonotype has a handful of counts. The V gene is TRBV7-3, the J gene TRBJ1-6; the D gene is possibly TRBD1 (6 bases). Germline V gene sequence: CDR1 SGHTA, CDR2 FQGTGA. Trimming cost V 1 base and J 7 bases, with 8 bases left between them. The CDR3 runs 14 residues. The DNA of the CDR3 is TGTGCCAGCAGCTTAAGCGGGACAAATTCACCCCTCCACTTT. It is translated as CASSLSGTNSPLHF.

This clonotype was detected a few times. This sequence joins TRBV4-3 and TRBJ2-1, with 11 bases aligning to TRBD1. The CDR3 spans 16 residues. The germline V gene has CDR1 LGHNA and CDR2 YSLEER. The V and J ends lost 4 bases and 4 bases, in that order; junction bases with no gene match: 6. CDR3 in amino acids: CASSPTGQGAYNEQFF. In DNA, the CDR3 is TGCGCCAGCAGCCCAACCGGACAGGGGGCTTACAATGAGCAGTTCTTC.

CDR3 DNA sequence: TGTGCCAGCAGTTTATCCTACAGGGGTGGTGGCTACACCTTC. Translated, it gives CASSLSYRGGGYTF. This chain links TRBV27 with TRBJ1-2; 7 bases are a match to TRBD1. The CDR3 consists of 14 residues. CDR1 is MNHEY and CDR2 is SMNVEV in the germline V gene (reference sequence). J lost 7 bases, V lost 0 bases, and 5 bases had no gene match.

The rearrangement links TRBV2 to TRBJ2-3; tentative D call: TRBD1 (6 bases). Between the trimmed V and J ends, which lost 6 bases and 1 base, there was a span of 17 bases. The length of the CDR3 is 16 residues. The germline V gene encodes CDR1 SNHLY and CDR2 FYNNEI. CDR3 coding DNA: TGTGCCAGCAGACCCGACAGGAAATCTCGCACAGATACGCAGTATTTT. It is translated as CASRPDRKSRTDTQYF.

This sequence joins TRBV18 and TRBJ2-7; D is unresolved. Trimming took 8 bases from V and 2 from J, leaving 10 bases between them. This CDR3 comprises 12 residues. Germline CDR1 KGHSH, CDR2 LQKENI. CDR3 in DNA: TGTGCCAGCACATCCTCTCCCTACGAGCAGTACTTC. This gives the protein CASTSSPYEQYF.

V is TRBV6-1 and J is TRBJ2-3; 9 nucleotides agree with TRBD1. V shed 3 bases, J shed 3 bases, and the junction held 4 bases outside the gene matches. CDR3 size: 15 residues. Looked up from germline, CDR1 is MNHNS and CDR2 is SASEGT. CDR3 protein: CASSDRDRATDTQYF. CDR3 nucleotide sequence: TGTGCCAGCAGTGATAGGGACAGGGCGACAGATACGCAGTATTTT.

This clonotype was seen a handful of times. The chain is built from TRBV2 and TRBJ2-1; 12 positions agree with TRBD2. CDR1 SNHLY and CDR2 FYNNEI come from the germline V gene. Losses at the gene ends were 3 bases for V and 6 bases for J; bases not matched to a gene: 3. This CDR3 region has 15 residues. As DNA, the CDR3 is TGTGCCAGCAGTGATCCTAGCGGGGGGGTCAATGAGCAGTTCTTC. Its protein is CASSDPSGGVNEQFF.

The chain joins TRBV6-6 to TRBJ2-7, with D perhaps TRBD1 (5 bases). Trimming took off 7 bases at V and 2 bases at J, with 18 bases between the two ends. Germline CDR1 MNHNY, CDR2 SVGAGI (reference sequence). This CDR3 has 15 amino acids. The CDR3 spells CASKTAENLAYEQYF. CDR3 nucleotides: TGTGCCAGCAAGACAGCCGAAAATTTAGCCTACGAGCAGTACTTC.

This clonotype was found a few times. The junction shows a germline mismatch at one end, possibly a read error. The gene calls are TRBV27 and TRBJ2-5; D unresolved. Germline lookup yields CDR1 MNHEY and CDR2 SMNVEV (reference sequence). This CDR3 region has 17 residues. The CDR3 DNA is TGTGCCGGCAGACTCTTGCCACTAAAGATTCCTCGAGAGACCCAGTACTTC. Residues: CAGRLLPLKIPRETQYF.

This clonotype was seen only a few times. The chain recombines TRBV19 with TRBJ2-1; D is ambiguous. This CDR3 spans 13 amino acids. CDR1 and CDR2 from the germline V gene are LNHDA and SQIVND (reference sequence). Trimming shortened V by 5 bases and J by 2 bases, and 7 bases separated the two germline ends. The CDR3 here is CASSQSPYNEQFF. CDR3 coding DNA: TGTGCCAGTAGTCAAAGCCCCTACAATGAGCAGTTCTTC.

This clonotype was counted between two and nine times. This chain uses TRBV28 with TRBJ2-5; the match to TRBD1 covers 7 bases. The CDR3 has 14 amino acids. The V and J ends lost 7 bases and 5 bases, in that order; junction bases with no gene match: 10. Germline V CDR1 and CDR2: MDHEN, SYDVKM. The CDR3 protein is CASKGSTGMETQYF. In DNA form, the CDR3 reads TGTGCCAGCAAGGGCTCGACAGGGATGGAGACCCAGTACTTC.

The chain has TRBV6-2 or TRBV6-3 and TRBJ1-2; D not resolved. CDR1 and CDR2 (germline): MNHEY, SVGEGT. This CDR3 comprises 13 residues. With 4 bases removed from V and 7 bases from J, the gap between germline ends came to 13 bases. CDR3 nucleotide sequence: TGTGCCAGCAGTTGGGGTCTTCCCGGTGGCTACACCTTC. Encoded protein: CASSWGLPGGYTF.